This note documents a single T cell receptor beta chain sequence. Antigen specificity is unknown. Clones were sequenced by immunoSEQ multiplex PCR, and TCRdb holds only the in-frame ones, with some missing. The data hold 850,000 to 1,200,000 clones, with 70% to 80% observed a single time. Germline CDR1 is MDHEN and CDR2 is SYDVKM. CDR3 length: 15 residues. V was clipped by 5 bases and J by 6 bases; unmatched bases: 10. The sample originates from a study of shared clonotypes between healthy human individuals. Study outcomes and limitations: When compared with the clonotypes that were shared by all four sorted-subset donors, the non-shared clonotypes turned out to have lower generation probabilities. Clonotype sharing across donors was expected to vary with sequencing depth.

The source material was memory CD4+ T cells sorted from blood. Sample subset: CD45RA-negative fraction. The chain links TRBV28 to TRBJ2-7, with 10 positions matching TRBD1. This TCR was recovered from a man aged 18 to 35 in good health. The CDR3 protein is CASSSWTGGGLEQYF. In DNA form, the CDR3 reads TGTGCCAGCAGTAGTTGGACAGGGGGAGGCCTCGAGCAGTACTTC.